Each of the 26 T cell receptor beta chains below was sequenced from the same sample in a study of T cell responses to AZD1222 COVID-19 vaccine. Repertoires were generated with immunoSEQ multiplex PCR, while TCRdb's copy carries only in-frame clones and drops some. Of some 56,000 clones listed, roughly 87% are singletons. The sequences come from peripheral blood, collected 28 days after the second AZD1222 dose. The receptors originated from an adult who received the AZD1222 COVID-19 vaccine.

The rearrangement links TRBV3-1 (or the pseudogene TRBV3-2) to TRBJ2-7; 10 bases map to TRBD2. CDR3 length: 15 amino acids. Losses at the gene ends were 1 base for V and 2 bases for J; bases not matched to a gene: 2. The germline CDR1 and CDR2 sequences are LGHDT and YNNKEL (reference sequence). CDR3 sequence: CASSQGSGGPYEQYF. Here the CDR3 DNA reads TGTGCCAGCAGCCAAGGTAGCGGGGGGCCCTACGAGCAGTACTTC.

V gene TRBV18 combines with J gene TRBJ2-5, with 13 nucleotides matching TRBD2. The CDR3 covers 15 residues. V lost 6 bases, J lost 2 bases, and 3 bases stayed unmatched. Germline V CDR1 and CDR2: KGHSH, LQKENI. The CDR3 DNA is TGTGCCAGCTCCGGGACTAGCGGGAAACAAGAGACCCAGTACTTC. Encoded protein: CASSGTSGKQETQYF.

The chain combines TRBV15 with TRBJ2-1; 10 nucleotides line up with TRBD2. The germline CDR1 and CDR2 sequences are LNHNV and YYDKDF (reference sequence). This CDR3 is built from 16 residues. The J segment lost 5 bases and the V segment lost 6 bases, leaving 10 bases of the junction unmatched. The CDR3 sequence: CATRRLASGSNNEQFF. The CDR3 DNA follows: TGTGCCACCAGACGACTAGCTAGCGGGAGCAACAATGAGCAGTTCTTC. Combining the CDR3 with reference TRBV15 and TRBJ2-1 gives the whole variable domain DAMVIQNPRYQVTQFGKPVTLSCSQTLNHNVMYWYQQKSSQAPKLLFHYYDKDFNNEADTPDNFQSRRPNTSFCFLDIRSPGLGDTAMYLCATRRLASGSNNEQFFGPGTRLTVL.

The genes are TRBV18 and TRBJ1-1; D is ambiguous. CDR3 size: 13 residues. The ends were cut back, 5 bases at V and 4 bases at J, with 11 bases in the middle. CDR1 is KGHSH and CDR2 is LQKENI in the germline V gene. Here the CDR3 DNA reads TGTGCCAGCTCATCCGGGGAGAGCACTGAAGCTTTCTTT. As protein: CASSSGESTEAFF.

The chain employs TRBV6-6 and TRBJ1-2, with D possibly being TRBD1 (5 bases). The CDR3 has 15 residues. Germline-derived CDR1 and CDR2 are MNHNY and SVGAGI (reference sequence). V lost 2 bases and J lost 3, with 13 bases in between. CDR3 in DNA: TGTGCCAGCAGTTACCCCCAGGGAAACGACTATGGCTACACCTTC. Protein sequence: CASSYPQGNDYGYTF.

V usage is TRBV18 and J usage is TRBJ2-7; D perhaps matches TRBD1 (6 bases). This CDR3 has 14 amino acids. V was pared by 0 bases and J by 5 bases, with 11 bases between. Germline CDR1 and CDR2: KGHSH and LQKENI. CDR3 amino acids: CASSPPTGTNEQYF. The CDR3 nucleotides are TGTGCCAGCTCACCACCGACAGGTACGAACGAGCAGTACTTC.

This chain connects TRBV12-5 to TRBJ1-3; D may be TRBD1 (5 bases). Germline V gene lookup returns CDR1 LGHNT and CDR2 FRNRAP. There are 17 residues in the CDR3. V was cut by 0 bases and J by 4 bases, with 16 bases left in between. The CDR3 DNA sequence: TGTGCTAGTGGTTTGGTAGTTGGGGCCGACTTCGGAAACACCATATATTTT. Translating it yields CASGLVVGADFGNTIYF.

The count of this clone is one. The CDR3 bases are TGCGCCAGCAGTGGTTGGAAAACCGGGGAGCTGTTTTTT. Its protein is CASSGWKTGELFF. The chain is built from TRBV10-2 and TRBJ2-2; no clear D gene. The CDR3 extends over 13 amino acids. Germline V gene data show CDR1 as WSHSY and CDR2 as SAAADI. The V end was cut by 4 bases, the J end by 5 bases, with 8 bases between.

CDR3 sequence (DNA): TGTGCCAGCAGCTCGGGGGGCCTAACCGAGCAGTTCTTC. It specifies CASSSGGLTEQFF. The rearrangement uses TRBV5-6 and TRBJ2-1; tentative D call: TRBD2 (7 bases). The CDR3 loop spans 13 amino acids. Trimming took off 3 bases at V and 10 bases at J, with 14 bases between the two ends. The germline V gene encodes CDR1 SGHDT and CDR2 YYEEEE.

The chain employs TRBV5-1 and TRBJ2-3; 7 bases line up with TRBD2. Germline V gene sequence: CDR1 SGHRS, CDR2 YFSETQ. With V trimmed by 0 bases and J by 1 base, 5 bases remained unmatched. This CDR3 is built from 16 residues. The CDR3 loop reads CASSLGPSGGTDTQYF. The CDR3 nucleotides read TGCGCCAGCAGCTTGGGGCCTAGCGGAGGCACAGATACGCAGTATTTT.

This chain links TRBV18 with TRBJ2-5, with D possibly called TRBD1 or TRBD2 (5 bases each). CDR3 length: 13 residues. Deletions cut 6 bases from V and 1 base from J, with 9 bases between. Looked up from germline, CDR1 is KGHSH and CDR2 is LQKENI. The CDR3, as DNA: TGTGCCAGCTCCCGGGGCCTCCAAGAGACCCAGTACTTC. Amino acids: CASSRGLQETQYF.

This clone was counted a few times. V is TRBV7-2 and J is TRBJ1-5; D perhaps matches TRBD1 (5 bases). V lost 5 bases to trimming and J lost 4 bases, with 15 bases between them. The CDR3 sequence is 15 residues long. Germline V gives CDR1 SGHTA, CDR2 FQGNSA. CDR3 sequence reads: CASSGGWQSNQPQHF. The CDR3 coding sequence is TGTGCCAGCAGCGGGGGTTGGCAGTCGAATCAGCCCCAGCATTTT. Supplemented by reference TRBV7-2 and TRBJ1-5, the full variable domain reads GAGVSQSPSNKVTEKGKDVELRCDPISGHTALYWYRQSLGQGLEFLIYFQGNSAPDKSGLPSDRFSAERTGGSVSTLTIQRTQQEDSAVYLCASSGGWQSNQPQHFGDGTRLSIL.

The rearrangement joins TRBV5-1 to TRBJ1-1, with 11 positions matching TRBD1. Trimming took 3 bases from V and 2 from J; bases not matched to a gene: 3. CDR3 length equals 15 residues. Looked up from germline, CDR1 is SGHRS and CDR2 is YFSETQ. The CDR3 DNA is TGCGCCAGCAGCTACAGGACAGGGGGCAACACTGAAGCTTTCTTT. It codes for CASSYRTGGNTEAFF.

This chain joins TRBV6-5 and TRBJ1-5; D is uncertain. Trimming pared 6 bases from V and 4 bases from J, leaving 13 bases between. Germline values: CDR1 MNHEY, CDR2 SVGAGI. This CDR3 comprises 14 residues. CDR3 loop: CASSLEGGNQPQHF. The CDR3, as DNA: TGTGCCAGCAGCCTAGAGGGAGGGAATCAGCCCCAGCATTTT.

This clone is a singleton in its sample. This CDR3 reads CASSHTGGREEYF. The DNA for the CDR3 is TGTGCCAGCAGTCACACCGGGGGAAGGGAAGAGTACTTC. V is TRBV6-5 and J is TRBJ2-7, with a possible D match to TRBD2 (6 bases). Germline V gives CDR1 MNHEY, CDR2 SVGAGI. The CDR3 length is 13 residues. Trimming cost V 5 bases and J 11 bases, with 19 bases left between them.

Concerning this clone itself: Other DNA variants within this sample encode the same CDR3. This chain joins TRBV24-1 and TRBJ1-5, with no clear D. From germline, CDR1 is KGHDR and CDR2 SFDVKD. Trimming took 3 bases from V and 4 from J, leaving 3 bases between them. CDR3 size: 12 residues. The CDR3 sequence: CATSDPNQPQHF. CDR3 nucleotide sequence: TGTGCCACCAGTGATCCGAATCAGCCCCAGCATTTT.

This clone has just one count. The chain joins TRBV2 to TRBJ2-5, with D maybe TRBD1 (6 bases). Between the trimmed V and J ends, which lost 10 bases and 4 bases, there was a span of 13 bases. Per germline, CDR1 SNHLY and CDR2 FYNNEI. CDR3 length: 12 residues. CDR3 protein: CATQGNGETQYF. CDR3 nucleotide sequence: TGTGCCACCCAGGGGAATGGAGAGACCCAGTACTTC.

The chain carries TRBV19 and TRBJ2-7, with a weak D call TRBD1 (7 bases). The germline V gene has CDR1 LNHDA and CDR2 SQIVND (reference sequence). This CDR3 contains 14 residues. V lost 5 bases and J 3 bases, leaving 14 bases between the germline ends. The CDR3 protein is CASSVAQGGYEQYF. In DNA, the CDR3 is TGTGCCAGTAGTGTGGCGCAGGGGGGCTACGAGCAGTACTTC.

This chain joins TRBV24-1 and TRBJ1-6, with D unclear. The CDR3 runs 15 residues. Germline V gene lookup returns CDR1 KGHDR and CDR2 SFDVKD. Between the trimmed V and J ends, which lost 2 bases and 8 bases, there was a span of 12 bases. Written as DNA, the CDR3 is TGTGCCACCAGTGATTCCTTCGCGGGTGATTCACCCCTCCACTTT. Its protein is CATSDSFAGDSPLHF.

The gene calls are TRBV15 and TRBJ2-1; perhaps TRBD1 as D (5 bases). The germline V gene has CDR1 LNHNV and CDR2 YYDKDF (reference sequence). CDR3 size: 13 residues. Deletions cut 0 bases from V and 9 bases from J, with 9 bases between. CDR3 amino acids: CATSRDLGAEQFF. The CDR3 DNA follows: TGTGCCACCAGCAGAGATTTAGGGGCTGAGCAGTTCTTC.

This chain links TRBV28 with TRBJ2-7; TRBD2 might be the D (6 bases). CDR3 size: 13 residues. Germline loops: CDR1 MDHEN, CDR2 SYDVKM. With 9 bases removed from V and 3 bases from J, the gap between germline ends came to 15 bases. The CDR3 sequence: CASTTTRGYEQYF. DNA for the CDR3: TGTGCCAGTACAACGACTAGGGGCTACGAGCAGTACTTC.

This rearrangement joins TRBV10-3 to TRBJ2-5; 8 bases are shared with TRBD2. The CDR3 runs 15 residues. J was trimmed by 3 bases and V by 0 bases; bases with no gene match: 3. Germline V lookup: CDR1 ENHRY, CDR2 SYGVKD. This chain's CDR3 is CAISESGGAEETQYF. CDR3 coding DNA: TGTGCCATCAGTGAGTCCGGGGGGGCTGAAGAGACCCAGTACTTC.

This chain links TRBV6-1 with TRBJ1-2; no clear D gene. The CDR3 sequence is 12 residues long. Germline V lookup: CDR1 MNHNS, CDR2 SASEGT. Between the trimmed V and J ends, which lost 1 base and 4 bases, there was a span of 4 bases. CDR3 sequence (DNA): TGTGCCAGCAGTGAAGGGGTCTATGGCTACACCTTC. Translated: CASSEGVYGYTF.

The chain recombines TRBV11-1 with TRBJ1-2; 10 positions agree with TRBD1. V trimming: 5 bases; J trimming: 8 bases; junction bases outside the gene matches: 8. The CDR3 contains 14 residues. Germline V gene sequence: CDR1 SGHAT, CDR2 FQDESV (reference sequence). The CDR3 is CASSRMGQGSGYTF. CDR3 nucleotides: TGTGCCAGCAGCCGAATGGGACAGGGGAGCGGCTACACCTTC.

The CDR3 bases are TGTGCCAGCGAACAGGGGGCACACACTGAAGCTTTCTTT. The encoded protein is CASEQGAHTEAFF. The J gene is TRBJ1-1, the V gene TRBV6-5; 9 bases fit TRBD1. The trim removed 8 bases at V and 3 bases at J, leaving 4 bases unmatched. The CDR3 totals 13 residues. In germline, CDR1 is MNHEY, CDR2 SVGAGI.

This sequence joins TRBV27 and TRBJ2-4; TRBD2 matches 8 bases. Germline-derived CDR1 and CDR2 are MNHEY and SMNVEV (reference sequence). V dropped 8 bases and J dropped 2; count of bases not matched to a gene: 11. The CDR3 consists of 16 residues. Here the CDR3 reads CASRWSGGGSKNIQYF. DNA of the CDR3: TGTGCCAGCCGTTGGAGCGGGGGCGGGTCCAAAAACATTCAGTACTTC.